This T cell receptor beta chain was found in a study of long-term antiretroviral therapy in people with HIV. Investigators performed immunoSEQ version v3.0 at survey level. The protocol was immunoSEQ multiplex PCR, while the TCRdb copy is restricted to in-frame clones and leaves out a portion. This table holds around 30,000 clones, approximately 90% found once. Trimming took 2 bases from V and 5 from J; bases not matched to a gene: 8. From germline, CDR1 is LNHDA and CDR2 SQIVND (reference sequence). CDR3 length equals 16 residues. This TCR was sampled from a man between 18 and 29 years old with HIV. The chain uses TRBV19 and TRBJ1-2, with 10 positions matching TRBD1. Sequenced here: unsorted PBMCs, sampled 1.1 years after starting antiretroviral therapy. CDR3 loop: CASSINSGQGMYGYTF. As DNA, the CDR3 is TGTGCCAGTAGTATAAATTCGGGACAGGGGATGTATGGCTACACCTTC.